This T cell receptor beta chain was sequenced during a study of identical twins. Findings of the study overall: Within cord blood, abundant beta clonotypes carried fewer insertions, but memory repertoires showed no such trend.

Template switching, a step in the protocol, added a universal primer site, and cDNA carried unique molecular identifiers. A single record per CDR3 protein comes from TCRdb applying MiXCR to the 5' RACE reads. The sample lists under 250,000 distinct CDR3 sequences, 6.5% to 9% seen once, with roughly 5% in the top ten. Trimming cost V 6 bases and J 1 base; bases outside gene matches: 4. Germline CDR1 and CDR2: MNHNS and SASEGT. This CDR3 comprises 14 residues. Of note for this clonotype: What it recognizes is unknown.

These data also formed part of another study, on yellow fever vaccine responses in identical twins.

Sequenced material: CD8+ T cells sorted from blood. The V gene is TRBV6-1, the J gene TRBJ1-2; 8 nucleotides agree with TRBD1. This clonotype was sampled from a young woman in good health. Here the CDR3 reads CASRLRGLNYGYTF. The DNA for the CDR3 is TGTGCCAGCAGACTCAGGGGGCTTAACTATGGCTACACCTTC.